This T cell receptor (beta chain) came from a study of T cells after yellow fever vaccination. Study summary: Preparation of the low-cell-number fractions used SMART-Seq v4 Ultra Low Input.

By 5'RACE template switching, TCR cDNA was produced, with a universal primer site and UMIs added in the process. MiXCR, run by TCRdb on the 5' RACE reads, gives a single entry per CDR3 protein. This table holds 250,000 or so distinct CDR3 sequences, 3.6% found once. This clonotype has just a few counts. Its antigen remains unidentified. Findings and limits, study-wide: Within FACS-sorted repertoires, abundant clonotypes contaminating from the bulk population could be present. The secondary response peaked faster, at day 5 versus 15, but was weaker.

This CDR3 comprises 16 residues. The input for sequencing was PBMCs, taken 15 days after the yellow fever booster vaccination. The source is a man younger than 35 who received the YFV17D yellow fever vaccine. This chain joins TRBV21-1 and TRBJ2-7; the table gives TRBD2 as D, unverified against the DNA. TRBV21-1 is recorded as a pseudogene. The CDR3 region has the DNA TGTGCCAGCAGCAACCCAAGGACTAGCTTCTCCTACGAGCAGTACTTC. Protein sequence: CASSNPRTSFSYEQYF.